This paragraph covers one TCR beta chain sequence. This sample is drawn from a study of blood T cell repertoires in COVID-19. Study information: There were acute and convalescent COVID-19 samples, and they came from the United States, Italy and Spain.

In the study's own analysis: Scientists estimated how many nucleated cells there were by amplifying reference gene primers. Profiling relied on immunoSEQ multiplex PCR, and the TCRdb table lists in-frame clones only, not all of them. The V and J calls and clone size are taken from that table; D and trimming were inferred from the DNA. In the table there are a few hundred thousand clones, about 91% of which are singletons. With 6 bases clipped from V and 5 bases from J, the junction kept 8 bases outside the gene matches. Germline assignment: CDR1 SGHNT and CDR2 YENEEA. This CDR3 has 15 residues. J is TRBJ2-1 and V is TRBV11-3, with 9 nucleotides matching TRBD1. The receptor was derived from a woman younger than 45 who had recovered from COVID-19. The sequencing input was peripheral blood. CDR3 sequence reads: CASSPGTGTNNEQFF. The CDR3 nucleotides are TGTGCCAGCAGTCCCGGGACAGGGACGAACAATGAGCAGTTCTTC. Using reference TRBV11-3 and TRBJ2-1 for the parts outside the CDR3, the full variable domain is EAGVVQSPRYKIIEKKQPVAFWCNPISGHNTLYWYLQNLGQGPELLIRYENEEAVDDSQLPKDRFSAERLKGVDSTLKIQPAELGDSAVYLCASSPGTGTNNEQFFGPGTRLTVL.